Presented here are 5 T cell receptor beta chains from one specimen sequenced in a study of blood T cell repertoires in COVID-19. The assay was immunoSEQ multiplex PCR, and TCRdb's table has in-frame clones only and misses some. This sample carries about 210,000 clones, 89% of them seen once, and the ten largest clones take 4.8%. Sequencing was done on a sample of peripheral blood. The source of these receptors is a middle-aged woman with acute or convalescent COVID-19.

The CDR3 DNA sequence: TGTGCCAGCAGCTGGGCACGGGGGGGCACAGATACGCAGTATTTT. Its translation: CASSWARGGTDTQYF. The chain carries TRBV7-6 and TRBJ2-3; 7 nucleotides line up with TRBD2. The CDR3 has 15 residues. V trimming: 4 bases; J trimming: 1 base; junction bases outside the gene matches: 5. Germline assignment: CDR1 SGHVS and CDR2 FNYEAQ.

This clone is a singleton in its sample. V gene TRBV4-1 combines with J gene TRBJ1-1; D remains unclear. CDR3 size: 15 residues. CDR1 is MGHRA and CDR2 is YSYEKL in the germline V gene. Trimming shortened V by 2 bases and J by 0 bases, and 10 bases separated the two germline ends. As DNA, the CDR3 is TGCGCCAGCAGCCAACGGATAGCCTTGAACACTGAAGCTTTCTTT. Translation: CASSQRIALNTEAFF.

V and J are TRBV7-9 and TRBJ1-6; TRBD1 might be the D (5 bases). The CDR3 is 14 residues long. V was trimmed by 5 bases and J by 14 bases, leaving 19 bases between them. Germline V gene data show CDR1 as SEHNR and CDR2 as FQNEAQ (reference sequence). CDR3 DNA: TGTGCCAGCAGCCAACCTACAGGAACGGCGGCCCTCCACTTT. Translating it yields CASSQPTGTAALHF. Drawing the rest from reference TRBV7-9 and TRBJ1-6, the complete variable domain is DTGVSQNPRHKITKRGQNVTFRCDPISEHNRLYWYRQTLGQGPEFLTYFQNEAQLEKSRLLSDRFSAERPKGSFSTLEIQRTEQGDSAMYLCASSQPTGTAALHFGNGTRLTVT.

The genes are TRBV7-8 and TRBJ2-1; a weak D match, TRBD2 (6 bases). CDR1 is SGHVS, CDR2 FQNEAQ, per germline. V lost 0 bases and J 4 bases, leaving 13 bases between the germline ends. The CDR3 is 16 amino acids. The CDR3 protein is CASSLALGGEYNEQFF. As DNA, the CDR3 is TGTGCCAGCAGCTTAGCGCTAGGCGGGGAGTACAATGAGCAGTTCTTC.

This CDR3 is CASSEYRVGGYTF. CDR3 bases: TGTGCCAGCAGTGAGTACAGGGTCGGGGGCTACACCTTC. The J gene is TRBJ1-2, the V gene TRBV6-1; tentatively, D is TRBD1 (6 bases). This CDR3 comprises 13 residues. The germline V and J ends were trimmed by 3 bases and 8 bases, with 13 bases remaining between them. In germline, CDR1 is MNHNS, CDR2 SASEGT.